This T cell receptor (beta chain) is from a study of blood T cell repertoires in COVID-19 (dated by TCRdb to 2019 to 2021). Background on the whole study: Collaborator samples came from the United States, Italy and Spain and covered acute and convalescent phases of COVID-19. The samples were drawn from the first 160 participants of the ongoing ImmuneRACE study and from more than 1,000 subjects provided by 6 global collaborators. Subjects who had been exposed to COVID-19, were actively infected with it, or had recovered from it provided the deeply sampled blood TCRbeta repertoires that made up the dataset. A freely available public database, intended as a resource for researchers studying the immune response to SARS-CoV-2, is where the repertoires were released. Where available, HLA class I and class II types were obtained from metadata supplied by the sample provider rather than from assay-based typing. The prospective study material was composed of cDNA or gDNA derived from T cells, B-cell-depleted T cells, or PBMCs. Nearly every sample came with metadata listing a de-identified subject ID, COVID-19 status, age in years and sex.

Participants in the prospective study were aged about 18 to 90 years, lived in some 24 United States geographic areas, and enrolled through a virtual design. In the prospective study, participants were assigned to cohorts based on the clinical history participants reported in a screening survey and a study questionnaire. In the prospective study, whole blood, serum and a nasopharyngeal or oropharyngeal swab were collected from each participant by mobile phlebotomists. Additional blood draws and questionnaires over an approximately two-month period could optionally be provided by prospective study participants. Blood samples from the prospective study were shipped frozen or at room temperature prior to DNA extraction. Relative to germline, V is missing 7 bases and J is missing 2 bases, with 2 bases of the junction outside any gene match. Taken from the germline V gene, the CDR1 and CDR2 loops are SQVTM and ANQGSEA. The CDR3, cysteine through phenylalanine, is 12 amino acids long. Only CDR3 DNA remains: 36 bases, in frame from the first base.

TCRbeta CDR3 regions were amplified from genomic DNA by means of the immunoSEQ Assay, a bias-controlled multiplex PCR. The authors' analysis ran thus. Nucleated cell counts per sample were estimated from amplification of reference gene primers within the assay. Sequence reads were collapsed and filtered to measure the absolute abundance of every unique TCRbeta CDR3 rearrangement. For each sample, productive Simpson clonality was calculated as the square root of Simpson's diversity index over productive rearrangements. TCRdb's version of the immuneACCESS table is confined to in-frame rearrangements and falls short of the full clone set. An unresolved V gene accounts for under half of the shortfall where checked; the remainder is of unknown origin. V and J calls plus clone size are reproduced from that table; the DNA served to infer D and trimming. The sample table contains 250,000 to 300,000 clones; only one count was recorded for approximately 90% of them. Roughly 2% of the sample rests with the top ten.

Results the study describes overall, beyond this receptor: Clinical and demographic metadata were provided uncurated, with the amount varying by source and participant.

Points on this clone: Its antigen remains unidentified. Per-nucleotide qualities are absent, and no much larger clonotype sits a single base away.

The rearrangement combines TRBV29-1 with TRBJ2-7; TRBD2 lines up with 10 middle nucleotides. The receptor comes from a woman in her 40s with acute COVID-19. The specimen sequenced was PBMCs or T cells enriched from blood (not recorded which). The CDR3 protein: CSAGLATYEQYF. The nucleotides are TGCAGCGCGGGACTAGCGACCTACGAGCAGTACTTC.